What follows are 21 T cell receptor beta chains derived from one specimen sequenced in a study of Ad26.COV2.S vaccination and SARS-CoV-2 variants. Only in-frame clones appear in the TCRdb table, and some are missing; sequencing was by immunoSEQ multiplex PCR. The sample contains some 400,000 clones, about nine tenths of which appear only once. Specified treatment: 15 to 20 received Ad26.COV2.S at low or high dose, single or two shots; 5 received placebo; per-sample allocation not given. Samples were taken on day 63 after the first vaccine or placebo injection. The sample was peripheral blood, taken in a trial of Ad26.COV2.S vaccine versus placebo. Every receptor here comes from a person aged 18-65 years who received the Ad26.COV2.S COVID-19 vaccine or a placebo.

V gene TRBV6-2 or TRBV6-3 combines with J gene TRBJ2-3; 9 nucleotides agree with TRBD2. This CDR3 has 16 residues. The V and J ends lost 6 bases and 5 bases, in that order; junction bases with no gene match: 12. Germline values: CDR1 MNHEY, CDR2 SVGEGT. The CDR3 is CASSSSSGRRGDTQYF. CDR3 sequence (DNA): TGTGCCAGCAGCTCCAGTAGCGGGAGAAGAGGAGATACGCAGTATTTT.

This chain joins TRBV7-9 and TRBJ1-3; D may be TRBD1 (5 bases). V was cut by 5 bases and J by 4 bases, with 15 bases left in between. The CDR3 consists of 15 residues. CDR1 is SEHNR, CDR2 FQNEAQ, per germline (reference sequence). The DNA for the CDR3 is TGTGCCAGCAGCCGCGGGACGACGCGCGGAAACACCATATATTTT. Translated, it gives CASSRGTTRGNTIYF.

The rearrangement uses TRBV7-9 and TRBJ2-1, with TRBD2 matching over 12 bases. Germline CDR1 is SEHNR and CDR2 is FQNEAQ (reference sequence). The CDR3 consists of 15 residues. The V gene end was trimmed by 6 bases and the J gene end by 8 bases; junction bases not matched to a gene: 8. The CDR3 protein is CASRILAGGSDEQFF. DNA of the CDR3: TGTGCCAGCAGGATTCTAGCGGGAGGGAGCGATGAGCAGTTCTTC.

This clone has at least ten counts. The gene calls are TRBV11-3 and TRBJ2-7; no reliable D call. Deletions cut 1 base from V and 2 bases from J, with 12 bases between. Germline CDR1 reads SGHNT; CDR2 reads YENEEA. The length of the CDR3 is 15 residues. CDR3 sequence reads: CASSLGAISTYEQYF. The CDR3 DNA reads TGTGCCAGCAGCTTAGGGGCTATCTCGACCTACGAGCAGTACTTC.

This clone was found once. The chain links TRBV5-1 to TRBJ1-2; D is perhaps TRBD1 (5 bases). The V and J ends lost 5 bases and 6 bases respectively, with 11 bases between them. The CDR3 runs 12 residues. The germline V gene encodes CDR1 SGHRS and CDR2 YFSETQ. CDR3 in amino acids: CASRFDRNGYTF. The CDR3 region has the DNA TGCGCCAGCAGGTTCGACAGAAATGGCTACACCTTC.

The chain joins TRBV7-9 to TRBJ2-1; D gene uncertain. The germline CDR1 and CDR2 sequences are SEHNR and FQNEAQ (reference sequence). V shed 7 bases and J shed 8 bases, with 18 bases lying between them. The CDR3 covers 14 residues. The CDR3 is CASNGAFVDDEQFF. The CDR3 DNA sequence: TGTGCCAGCAACGGAGCGTTTGTGGACGATGAGCAGTTCTTC. Filled out from reference TRBV7-9 and TRBJ2-1, the complete variable domain reads DTGVSQNPRHKITKRGQNVTFRCDPISEHNRLYWYRQTLGQGPEFLTYFQNEAQLEKSRLLSDRFSAERPKGSFSTLEIQRTEQGDSAMYLCASNGAFVDDEQFFGPGTRLTVL.

The chain joins TRBV12-3 or TRBV12-4 to TRBJ2-7; tentatively, D is TRBD1 or TRBD2 (5 bases each). Deletions cut 6 bases from V and 2 bases from J, with 11 bases between. This CDR3 is 13 amino acids long. CDR3 region: CASSRLGAYEQYF. As DNA, the CDR3 is TGTGCCAGCAGCCGACTGGGGGCCTACGAGCAGTACTTC.

J is TRBJ1-1 and V is TRBV19; 8 bases agree with TRBD1. Germline trimming cut 5 bases from V and 4 bases from J; bases unmatched to any gene: 6. Per germline, CDR1 LNHDA and CDR2 SQIVND (reference sequence). CDR3 length: 14 residues. In nucleotides, the CDR3 is TGTGCCAGTAGTCGCGGTACAGGGGGCACTGAAGCTTTCTTT. This encodes CASSRGTGGTEAFF.

V usage is TRBV2 and J usage is TRBJ2-3, with 14 bases matching TRBD2. This CDR3 has 20 amino acids. Germline V CDR1 and CDR2: SNHLY, FYNNEI. Germline trimming cut 6 bases from V and 3 bases from J; bases unmatched to any gene: 17. The CDR3 DNA is TGTGCCAGCAGCCCCCGGGGACTAGCGGGAGCACGGGGGAGGACAGATACGCAGTATTTT. Amino acids: CASSPRGLAGARGRTDTQYF.

This sequence joins TRBV15 and TRBJ2-3; 10 nucleotides line up with TRBD2. Looked up from germline, CDR1 is LNHNV and CDR2 is YYDKDF (reference sequence). The CDR3 runs to 14 residues. V shed 4 bases and J 6 bases; nucleotides not matched to a gene: 4. The CDR3 DNA reads TGTGCCACCAGCAATCCGACTAGCGGGGATACGCAGTATTTT. This sequence encodes CATSNPTSGDTQYF.

The chain joins TRBV5-1 to TRBJ1-3; 11 positions match TRBD1. Germline CDR1 SGHRS, CDR2 YFSETQ. The V segment lost 3 bases and the J segment 3 bases; nucleotides outside the gene matches: 5. The CDR3 is made up of 16 amino acids. DNA for the CDR3: TGCGCCAGCAGCTCCGGGACAGGGGGTCGTGGAAACACCATATATTTT. This sequence encodes CASSSGTGGRGNTIYF.

The chain joins TRBV12-3 or TRBV12-4 to TRBJ1-1; tentatively, D is TRBD1 (6 bases). V was trimmed by 5 bases and J by 2 bases, leaving 9 bases between them. This CDR3 comprises 13 residues. The chain's CDR3 is CASSRTANTEAFF. Written as DNA, the CDR3 is TGTGCCAGCAGTCGGACAGCCAACACTGAAGCTTTCTTT.

In its sample, this clone was seen many times. The J gene is TRBJ1-2, the V gene TRBV20-1, with D possibly TRBD1 on 6 matching bases. The CDR3 consists of 11 residues. Trimming removed 5 bases at V and 8 bases at J, with 12 bases between. Germline V gene lookup returns CDR1 DFQATT and CDR2 SNEGSKA (reference sequence). The DNA of the CDR3 is TGCAGTGCTTGGACAGTTTACGGCTACACCTTC. It yields the protein CSAWTVYGYTF.

V gene TRBV24-1 combines with J gene TRBJ1-5; D gene ambiguous. Germline lookup yields CDR1 KGHDR and CDR2 SFDVKD. The CDR3 spans 15 residues. V lost 3 bases and J 2 bases, leaving 10 bases between the germline ends. This CDR3 reads CATSDPSGGNQPQHF. The CDR3 DNA follows: TGTGCCACCAGTGATCCCTCCGGGGGCAATCAGCCCCAGCATTTT.

This rearrangement joins TRBV7-2 to TRBJ2-2; D could derive from TRBD1 or TRBD2 (6 bases each). CDR3 size: 14 residues. Trimming took off 9 bases at V and 4 bases at J, with 15 bases between the two ends. The germline gives CDR1 SGHTA, CDR2 FQGNSA. DNA for the CDR3: TGTGCCAGGCCCTTAGGGGGGACCACCGGGGAGCTGTTTTTT. Its protein product is CARPLGGTTGELFF.

V usage is TRBV27 and J usage is TRBJ1-1; no reliable D call. CDR1 and CDR2 from the germline V gene are MNHEY and SMNVEV (reference sequence). The CDR3 runs to 13 residues. Trimming stripped 3 bases from V and 0 bases from J, with 5 bases between. The CDR3 nucleotides read TGTGCCAGCAGTTTGAAGATGAACACTGAAGCTTTCTTT. It encodes CASSLKMNTEAFF.

CDR3 coding DNA: TGTGCCAGCAGCTCCAGACAGGGGATTATAACTGGCTACACCTTC. Its translation is CASSSRQGIITGYTF. The rearrangement joins TRBV5-4 to TRBJ1-2; 8 bases line up with TRBD1. Germline-derived CDR1 and CDR2 are SGHNT and YYREEE (reference sequence). The CDR3 extends over 15 amino acids. J gave up 7 bases and V 3 bases, and 11 bases lay outside the gene matches.

This clone has a single count. The chain has TRBV28 and TRBJ1-1; the D gene is possibly TRBD1 (5 bases). Germline-derived CDR1 and CDR2 are MDHEN and SYDVKM. With 2 bases removed from V and 3 bases from J, the gap between germline ends came to 7 bases. The CDR3 has 13 amino acids. CDR3 DNA: TGTGCCAGCAGTTTAGGGGGGGACACTGAAGCTTTCTTT. Translation: CASSLGGDTEAFF.

This clone was observed a single time. This chain uses TRBV6-5 with TRBJ2-6, with D possibly being TRBD1 (6 bases). V gave up 6 bases and J gave up 7 bases, with 16 bases separating them. CDR3 length equals 15 residues. CDR1 and CDR2 (germline): MNHEY, SVGAGI. CDR3 region: CASSDGTRHANVLTF. CDR3 DNA sequence: TGTGCCAGCAGCGACGGGACAAGACATGCCAACGTCCTGACTTTC.

As concerns this clone: The sample contains more than one DNA sequence encoding this CDR3. The chain has TRBV5-6 and TRBJ1-1; D may be TRBD1 (6 bases). In germline, CDR1 is SGHDT, CDR2 YYEEEE. V was clipped by 4 bases and J by 1 base, with 8 bases between them. This CDR3 is built from 13 residues. CDR3 nucleotides: TGTGCCAGCAGCCTAGGGGGGAACACTGAAGCTTTCTTT. It yields the protein CASSLGGNTEAFF. The variable domain in full, with the rest retrieved from reference TRBV5-6 and TRBJ1-1, is DAGVTQSPTHLIKTRGQQVTLRCSPKSGHDTVSWYQQALGQGPQFIFQYYEEEERQRGNFPDRFSGHQFPNYSSELNVNALLLGDSALYLCASSLGGNTEAFFGQGTRLTVV.

The chain links TRBV7-2 to TRBJ2-1; 10 bases map to TRBD2. Germline assignment: CDR1 SGHTA and CDR2 FQGNSA. This CDR3 region has 16 residues. V was clipped by 5 bases and J by 3 bases; unmatched bases: 7. The CDR3 DNA sequence: TGTGCCAGCAGCCCACCGGGACTAGCGCACTACAATGAGCAGTTCTTC. Its protein product is CASSPPGLAHYNEQFF.